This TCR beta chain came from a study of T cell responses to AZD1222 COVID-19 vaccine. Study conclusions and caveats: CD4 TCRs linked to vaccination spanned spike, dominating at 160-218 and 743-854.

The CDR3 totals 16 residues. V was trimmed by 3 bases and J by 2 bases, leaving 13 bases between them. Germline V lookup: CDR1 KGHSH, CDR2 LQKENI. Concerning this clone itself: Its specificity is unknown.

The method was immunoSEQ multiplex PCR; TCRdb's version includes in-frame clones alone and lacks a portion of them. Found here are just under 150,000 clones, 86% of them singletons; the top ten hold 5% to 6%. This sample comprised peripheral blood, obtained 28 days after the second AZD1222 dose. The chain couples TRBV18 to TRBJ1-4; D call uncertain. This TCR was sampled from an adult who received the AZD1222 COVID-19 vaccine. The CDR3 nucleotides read TGTGCCAGCTCACCGCGAACCCCAGCTACTAATGAAAAACTGTTTTTT. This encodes CASSPRTPATNEKLFF.